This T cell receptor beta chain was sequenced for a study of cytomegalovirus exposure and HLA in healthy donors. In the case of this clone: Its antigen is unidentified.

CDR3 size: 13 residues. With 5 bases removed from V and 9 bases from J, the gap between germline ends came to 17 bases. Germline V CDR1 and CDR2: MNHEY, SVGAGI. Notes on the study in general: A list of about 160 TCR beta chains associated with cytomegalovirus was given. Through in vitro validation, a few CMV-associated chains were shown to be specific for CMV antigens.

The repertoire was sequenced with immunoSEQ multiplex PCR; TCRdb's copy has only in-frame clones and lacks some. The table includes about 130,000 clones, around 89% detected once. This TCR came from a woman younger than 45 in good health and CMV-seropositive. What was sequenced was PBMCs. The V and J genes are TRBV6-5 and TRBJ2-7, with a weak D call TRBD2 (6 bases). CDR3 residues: CASSGASGVGQYF. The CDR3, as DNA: TGTGCCAGCAGTGGAGCCTCGGGGGTGGGGCAGTACTTC.